A selection of T cell receptor beta chains follows, all from one sample in a study of cytomegalovirus exposure and HLA in healthy donors. Sequenced by immunoSEQ multiplex PCR; TCRdb stores in-frame clones only, minus some. The sample has about 200,000 clones, roughly 80% seen once; the top ten hold 2.5% to 3.5%. The specimen was PBMCs. These receptors were obtained from a middle-aged woman in good health and CMV-seronegative. Each CDR3 is given with its conserved first and last residue. D genes are given only for firm matches. Clone size is given for some rows only: seen once, a few or many times, or a class if the clone is expanded.

V gene: TRBV6-5
J gene: TRBJ2-7
clone size: -
D gene: -
CDR3 protein: CAGSSNYLGAYEQYF
CDR3 DNA: TGTGCCGGCAGCTCCAACTACCTAGGAGCATACGAGCAGTACTTC

V gene: TRBV28
J gene: TRBJ2-5
clone size: few
D gene: -
CDR3 protein: CASSHGGASQYHQETQYF
CDR3 DNA: TGTGCCAGCAGTCACGGCGGTGCCAGCCAATACCACCAAGAGACCCAGTACTTC

V gene: TRBV5-1
J gene: TRBJ2-1
clone size: -
D gene: -
CDR3 protein: CASSPGPGGYNEQFF
CDR3 DNA: TGCGCCAGCAGCCCAGGTCCAGGGGGGTACAATGAGCAGTTCTTC

V gene: TRBV5-1
J gene: TRBJ2-2
clone size: few
D gene: TRBD2
CDR3 protein: CASSLGPGLAGVSGELFF
CDR3 DNA: TGCGCCAGCAGCTTGGGCCCGGGACTAGCGGGAGTAAGCGGGGAGCTGTTTTTT

V gene: TRBV19
J gene: TRBJ2-7
clone size: -
D gene: -
CDR3 protein: CASSIYGTNSYEQYF
CDR3 DNA: TGTGCCAGTAGTATCTATGGGACAAACTCCTACGAGCAGTACTTC

V gene: TRBV7-9
J gene: TRBJ2-5
clone size: -
D gene: TRBD2
CDR3 protein: CASSPWVSGSPGETQYF
CDR3 DNA: TGTGCCAGCAGCCCCTGGGTCAGCGGGAGTCCCGGAGAGACCCAGTACTTC

V gene: TRBV7-8
J gene: TRBJ1-1
clone size: -
D gene: -
CDR3 protein: CASSLESRENTEAFF
CDR3 DNA: TGTGCCAGCAGCTTGGAGAGCAGGGAGAACACTGAAGCTTTCTTT

V gene: TRBV19
J gene: TRBJ2-7
clone size: -
D gene: TRBD2
CDR3 protein: CASSTRLAGGSYEQYF
CDR3 DNA: TGTGCCAGTAGTACCCGACTAGCGGGAGGGTCCTACGAGCAGTACTTC

V gene: TRBV25-1
J gene: TRBJ2-7
clone size: -
D gene: -
CDR3 protein: CASSEGAGLSYEQYF
CDR3 DNA: TGTGCCAGCAGCGAAGGAGCGGGCCTCTCCTACGAGCAGTACTTC

V gene: TRBV5-6
J gene: TRBJ1-6
clone size: -
D gene: TRBD1
CDR3 protein: CASSFFTGGRSPLHF
CDR3 DNA: TGTGCCAGCAGCTTTTTCACAGGGGGCAGATCACCCCTCCACTTT

V gene: TRBV5-1
J gene: TRBJ2-2
clone size: -
D gene: -
CDR3 protein: CASSSIPGANTGELFF
CDR3 DNA: TGCGCCAGCAGCTCTATACCGGGAGCGAACACCGGGGAGCTGTTTTTT

V gene: TRBV30
J gene: TRBJ2-7
clone size: -
D gene: -
CDR3 protein: CAWSGFGGNPYEQYF
CDR3 DNA: TGTGCCTGGAGTGGATTCGGCGGGAACCCATACGAGCAGTACTTC

V gene: TRBV4-1
J gene: TRBJ1-1
clone size: -
D gene: -
CDR3 protein: CASGSQGMNTEAFF
CDR3 DNA: TGCGCCAGCGGATCCCAGGGAATGAACACTGAAGCTTTCTTT

V gene: TRBV29-1
J gene: TRBJ1-1
clone size: -
D gene: TRBD1
CDR3 protein: CSVGKNDRGTEAFF
CDR3 DNA: TGCAGCGTTGGGAAAAATGACAGGGGCACTGAAGCTTTCTTT

V gene: TRBV18
J gene: TRBJ2-7
clone size: -
D gene: -
CDR3 protein: CASSPAGTAYEQYF
CDR3 DNA: TGTGCCAGCTCTCCAGCCGGGACTGCCTACGAGCAGTACTTC

V gene: TRBV28
J gene: TRBJ2-7
clone size: -
D gene: TRBD2
CDR3 protein: CASSPGVGRGLAGVPYEQYF
CDR3 DNA: TGTGCCAGCAGCCCCGGGGTTGGCAGGGGACTAGCGGGAGTCCCCTACGAGCAGTACTTC

V gene: TRBV19
J gene: TRBJ2-2
clone size: few
D gene: -
CDR3 protein: CASHRYDGTGELFF
CDR3 DNA: TGTGCCAGTCACAGGTACGACGGCACCGGGGAGCTGTTTTTT

V gene: TRBV11-2
J gene: TRBJ2-3
clone size: -
D gene: -
CDR3 protein: CASSPGVRARGNTQYF
CDR3 DNA: TGTGCCAGCAGCCCGGGGGTTCGCGCCCGCGGAAATACGCAGTATTTT

V gene: TRBV6-1
J gene: TRBJ1-2
clone size: -
D gene: -
CDR3 protein: CASTQLLYGYTF
CDR3 DNA: TGTGCCAGCACACAGCTCCTATATGGCTACACCTTC

V gene: TRBV5-6
J gene: TRBJ2-7
clone size: -
D gene: TRBD1
CDR3 protein: CASSLVAGTVSYEQYF
CDR3 DNA: TGTGCCAGCAGCTTGGTGGCCGGGACAGTATCCTACGAGCAGTACTTC

V gene: TRBV27
J gene: TRBJ2-7
clone size: few
D gene: -
CDR3 protein: CASSLGSLYEQYF
CDR3 DNA: TGTGCCAGCAGTTTAGGGAGCTTGTACGAGCAGTACTTC

V gene: TRBV5-1
J gene: TRBJ2-5
clone size: -
D gene: TRBD1
CDR3 protein: CASSLEAGGAGGQLETQYF
CDR3 DNA: TGCGCCAGCAGCTTGGAGGCAGGGGGCGCAGGCGGGCAGTTGGAGACCCAGTACTTC

V gene: TRBV27
J gene: TRBJ2-2
clone size: -
D gene: TRBD1
CDR3 protein: CASSRSGTVNTGELFF
CDR3 DNA: TGTGCCAGCAGTCGATCCGGGACAGTGAACACCGGGGAGCTGTTTTTT

V gene: TRBV19
J gene: TRBJ1-2
clone size: -
D gene: -
CDR3 protein: CASSRRRDGYGYTF
CDR3 DNA: TGTGCCAGTAGTCGCCGGAGGGACGGCTATGGCTACACCTTC

V gene: TRBV5-4
J gene: TRBJ2-5
clone size: -
D gene: -
CDR3 protein: CASTPGSGSQETQYF
CDR3 DNA: TGTGCCAGCACCCCGGGTAGCGGAAGCCAAGAGACCCAGTACTTC

V gene: TRBV28
J gene: TRBJ1-1
clone size: -
D gene: TRBD1
CDR3 protein: CASSSGQRGQMNTEAFF
CDR3 DNA: TGTGCCAGCAGTTCGGGACAGCGAGGCCAGATGAACACTGAAGCTTTCTTT

V gene: TRBV29-1
J gene: TRBJ1-1
clone size: few
D gene: TRBD1
CDR3 protein: CSVVWGQITEAFF
CDR3 DNA: TGCAGCGTTGTGTGGGGACAGATCACTGAAGCTTTCTTT

V gene: TRBV7-9
J gene: TRBJ2-1
clone size: -
D gene: TRBD2
CDR3 protein: CASSTTSGANNEQFF
CDR3 DNA: TGTGCCAGCAGCACTACTAGCGGGGCCAACAATGAGCAGTTCTTC

V gene: TRBV27
J gene: TRBJ2-1
clone size: -
D gene: TRBD2
CDR3 protein: CASTPPSGKQFF
CDR3 DNA: TGTGCCAGCACCCCCCCGAGCGGGAAGCAGTTCTTC

V gene: TRBV10-2
J gene: TRBJ2-7
clone size: -
D gene: -
CDR3 protein: CASSDSHEQYF
CDR3 DNA: TGCGCCAGCAGCGACAGCCACGAGCAGTACTTC

V gene: TRBV2
J gene: TRBJ1-5
clone size: -
D gene: -
CDR3 protein: CASSDRREGQPQHF
CDR3 DNA: TGTGCCAGCAGTGACCGCAGGGAGGGTCAGCCCCAGCATTTT

V gene: TRBV30
J gene: TRBJ2-1
clone size: few
D gene: TRBD2
CDR3 protein: CAWSAPSGDKQFF
CDR3 DNA: TGTGCCTGGAGTGCCCCTAGCGGAGATAAGCAGTTCTTC

V gene: TRBV30
J gene: TRBJ2-5
clone size: few
D gene: -
CDR3 protein: CAGGTDQETQYF
CDR3 DNA: TGTGCCGGAGGGACAGACCAAGAGACCCAGTACTTC

V gene: TRBV19
J gene: TRBJ2-1
clone size: -
D gene: TRBD2
CDR3 protein: CASTLSGGGRLDNEQFF
CDR3 DNA: TGTGCCAGTACGCTGAGTGGTGGCGGGAGGCTCGACAATGAGCAGTTCTTC

V gene: TRBV29-1
J gene: TRBJ2-7
clone size: -
D gene: TRBD1
CDR3 protein: CSVTSTGSYEQYF
CDR3 DNA: TGCAGCGTGACCTCGACAGGGTCCTACGAGCAGTACTTC

V gene: TRBV25-1
J gene: TRBJ1-1
clone size: -
D gene: -
CDR3 protein: CASSAQAMNTEAFF
CDR3 DNA: TGTGCCAGCAGTGCCCAGGCGATGAACACTGAAGCTTTCTTT

V gene: TRBV30
J gene: TRBJ2-7
clone size: -
D gene: -
CDR3 protein: CAWSTGLSSYEQYF
CDR3 DNA: TGTGCCTGGAGCACGGGACTGAGCTCCTACGAGCAGTACTTC

V gene: TRBV6-6
J gene: TRBJ2-1
clone size: -
D gene: TRBD1
CDR3 protein: CASSYTGGNEQFF
CDR3 DNA: TGTGCCAGCAGTTACACAGGGGGAAATGAGCAGTTCTTC

V gene: TRBV6-6
J gene: TRBJ2-7
clone size: -
D gene: TRBD2
CDR3 protein: CASSYSGDYEQYF
CDR3 DNA: TGTGCCAGTAGTTACAGCGGGGACTACGAGCAGTACTTC

V gene: TRBV9
J gene: TRBJ2-1
clone size: -
D gene: -
CDR3 protein: CASSGQGQDEQFF
CDR3 DNA: TGTGCCAGCAGCGGGCAGGGCCAGGATGAGCAGTTCTTC